Listed below are T cell receptor beta chains from one sample, sequenced in a study of T cell repertoires in cytomegalovirus infection. Each CDR3 protein is one row after TCRdb ran MiXCR on the reads. The sample consists of over 250,000 distinct CDR3 sequences, 22% of them appearing once. Antigen specificity for these receptors is unknown. The sequenced sample was cultured PBMCs, obtained from culture after CMV antigen stimulation. Receptors were obtained from a human donor in good health (CMV status not recorded). Some clones in this sample may be carry-over from other donors' samples. CDR3s include the opening cysteine and the closing phenylalanine or tryptophan. The order of the fields is D gene, V gene, J gene, clone size, CDR3 DNA, CDR3 protein. The D gene is left open where the match is weak. Expanded clones are given a class, and other clones once, few, many or no size at all.

d_call: .; v_call: TRBV27; j_call: TRBJ1-4; clone_size: .; cdr3_nt: TGTGCCAGCAGTGCAAGGTTAAATGAAAAACTGTTTTTT; cdr3_aa: CASSARLNEKLFF
d_call: TRBD2; v_call: TRBV10-3; j_call: TRBJ2-1; clone_size: .; cdr3_nt: TGTGCCATCAGCACAACTGGGACTAGCGGGAAGTCGGATGAGCAGTTCTTC; cdr3_aa: CAISTTGTSGKSDEQFF
d_call: .; v_call: TRBV6-6; j_call: TRBJ2-2; clone_size: .; cdr3_nt: TGTGCCAGCAGTTACGTTCTAGACACCGGGGAGCTGTTTTTT; cdr3_aa: CASSYVLDTGELFF
d_call: .; v_call: TRBV28; j_call: TRBJ2-5; clone_size: .; cdr3_nt: TGTGCCAGCAGAGAAGGTGGGAGAAGGGGGACCCAGTACTTC; cdr3_aa: CASREGGRRGTQYF
d_call: .; v_call: TRBV2; j_call: TRBJ2-1; clone_size: few; cdr3_nt: TGTGCCAGCAGCAAACAAGGACAGAACAATGAGCAGTTCTTC; cdr3_aa: CASSKQGQNNEQFF
d_call: .; v_call: TRBV12-3/TRBV12-4; j_call: TRBJ1-2; clone_size: few; cdr3_nt: TGTGCCAGCACTCTTACCCAATCAGGAACCTACACCTTC; cdr3_aa: CASTLTQSGTYTF
d_call: TRBD2; v_call: TRBV20-1; j_call: TRBJ2-1; clone_size: .; cdr3_nt: TGCAGTGCTAGTCTTAGGCTAGCGGGAGGAGGTATAAGGTGGAATGAGCAGTTCTTC; cdr3_aa: CSASLRLAGGGIRWNEQFF
d_call: .; v_call: TRBV4-3; j_call: TRBJ2-6; clone_size: many; cdr3_nt: TGCGCCAGTTCTGCCCGGAGCGAGGGGGAGACAGGGGCCAACGTCCTGACTTTC; cdr3_aa: CASSARSEGETGANVLTF
d_call: TRBD2; v_call: TRBV11-2; j_call: TRBJ2-3; clone_size: .; cdr3_nt: TGTGCCAGCAGCCACCCATTAGCGGGAGCGGCAGATACGCAGTATTTT; cdr3_aa: CASSHPLAGAADTQYF
d_call: .; v_call: TRBV6-1; j_call: TRBJ2-2; clone_size: .; cdr3_nt: TGTGCCAGCAGGACGATGACAGGGACGGGGGGGAACACCGGGGAGCTGTTTTTT; cdr3_aa: CASRTMTGTGGNTGELFF
d_call: .; v_call: TRBV7-2; j_call: TRBJ1-1; clone_size: few; cdr3_nt: TGTGCCAGCAGCCCCACCGGGACAAATGAAGCTTTCTTT; cdr3_aa: CASSPTGTNEAFF
d_call: .; v_call: TRBV7-6; j_call: TRBJ1-1; clone_size: few; cdr3_nt: TGTGCCAGCAGCTTAGCGGTCCCGCGGGCTGAAGCTTTCTTT; cdr3_aa: CASSLAVPRAEAFF
d_call: TRBD2; v_call: TRBV20-1; j_call: TRBJ2-7; clone_size: .; cdr3_nt: TGCAGTGTATCTAGCGGGAAACTTTACGAGCAGTACTTC; cdr3_aa: CSVSSGKLYEQYF
d_call: TRBD2; v_call: TRBV20-1; j_call: TRBJ2-1; clone_size: many; cdr3_nt: TGCAGTGCTAGAGCGCTAGCGGGAGAAGGGACCTACAATGAGCAGTTCTTC; cdr3_aa: CSARALAGEGTYNEQFF
d_call: TRBD1; v_call: TRBV7-2; j_call: TRBJ2-7; clone_size: many; cdr3_nt: TGTGCCAGCAGCTTGGCGGGGACAGGGAACTACGAGCAGTACTTC; cdr3_aa: CASSLAGTGNYEQYF
d_call: .; v_call: TRBV7-8; j_call: TRBJ2-5; clone_size: few; cdr3_nt: TGTGCCAGCAGCGTACTGGTTGAGGGAGAGACCCAGTACTTC; cdr3_aa: CASSVLVEGETQYF
d_call: TRBD1; v_call: TRBV4-2; j_call: TRBJ2-5; clone_size: few; cdr3_nt: TGTGCCAGCAGCCCGGGACAGGGAACCCACCTGTACTTC; cdr3_aa: CASSPGQGTHLYF
d_call: .; v_call: TRBV7-2; j_call: TRBJ1-2; clone_size: many; cdr3_nt: TGTGCCAGCTTCGAGGGGGGTTCTAACTATGGCTACACCTTC; cdr3_aa: CASFEGGSNYGYTF
d_call: .; v_call: TRBV28; j_call: TRBJ2-7; clone_size: many; cdr3_nt: TGTGCCAGCAGTACCGACGGCGCTAGCTACGAGCAGTACTTC; cdr3_aa: CASSTDGASYEQYF
d_call: .; v_call: TRBV12-3/TRBV12-4; j_call: TRBJ2-2; clone_size: .; cdr3_nt: TGTGCCAGCAGCTCGACAGAGAACACCGGGGAGCTGTTTTTT; cdr3_aa: CASSSTENTGELFF
d_call: .; v_call: TRBV6-5; j_call: TRBJ2-7; clone_size: .; cdr3_nt: TGTGCCAGCAGTTCCCAAGCCTACGAGCAGTACTTC; cdr3_aa: CASSSQAYEQYF
d_call: .; v_call: TRBV30; j_call: TRBJ1-1; clone_size: .; cdr3_nt: TGTGCCTGGAGTCCCCTTACGCCTAACACTGAAGCTTTCTTT; cdr3_aa: CAWSPLTPNTEAFF
d_call: .; v_call: TRBV20-1; j_call: TRBJ2-1; clone_size: .; cdr3_nt: TGCAGTGCTCCGCCTGGCACCGTGCCCTCCTACAATGAGCAGTTCTTC; cdr3_aa: CSAPPGTVPSYNEQFF
d_call: .; v_call: TRBV7-9; j_call: TRBJ2-3; clone_size: few; cdr3_nt: TGTGCCAGCAGCCCCACCCTCCCGGACACAAGCACAGATACGCAGTATTTT; cdr3_aa: CASSPTLPDTSTDTQYF
d_call: .; v_call: TRBV10-3; j_call: TRBJ2-4; clone_size: few; cdr3_nt: TGTGCCATCACGGACGACAAAAACATTCAGTACTTC; cdr3_aa: CAITDDKNIQYF
d_call: TRBD2; v_call: TRBV6-6; j_call: TRBJ2-1; clone_size: .; cdr3_nt: TGTGCCAGCAGGGCGGCGGGAGCTCGCTACAATGAGCAGTTCTTC; cdr3_aa: CASRAAGARYNEQFF
d_call: .; v_call: TRBV7-2; j_call: TRBJ2-4; clone_size: many; cdr3_nt: TGTGCCAGCAGCTTAGGAAGTAGCAGAGCCAAAAACATTCAGTACTTC; cdr3_aa: CASSLGSSRAKNIQYF
d_call: TRBD2; v_call: TRBV15; j_call: TRBJ2-3; clone_size: few; cdr3_nt: TGTGCCACCAGCCTAGCGGGAGGTTCCACAGATACGCAGTATTTT; cdr3_aa: CATSLAGGSTDTQYF
d_call: TRBD1; v_call: TRBV27; j_call: TRBJ1-1; clone_size: .; cdr3_nt: TGTGCCAGCAGGTCTCAGGGGGCGGCTTTCTTT; cdr3_aa: CASRSQGAAFF
d_call: .; v_call: TRBV7-2; j_call: TRBJ2-3; clone_size: many; cdr3_nt: TGTGCCAGCAGCTTAGGCGGTCGGAGCACAGATACGCAGTATTTT; cdr3_aa: CASSLGGRSTDTQYF
d_call: .; v_call: TRBV12-3/TRBV12-4; j_call: TRBJ1-2; clone_size: many; cdr3_nt: TGTGCCAGCAGCTCCCCCCCCGGGGGCTACACCTTC; cdr3_aa: CASSSPPGGYTF
d_call: .; v_call: TRBV28; j_call: TRBJ1-3; clone_size: once; cdr3_nt: TGTGCCAGCACCGGGGTTGGCAGGGTACCCTCCTCTGGAAACACCATATATTTT; cdr3_aa: CASTGVGRVPSSGNTIYF
d_call: .; v_call: TRBV12-3/TRBV12-4; j_call: TRBJ1-1; clone_size: few; cdr3_nt: TGTGCCAGCAGCCCTGACGGCCTGAACACTGAAGCTTTCTTT; cdr3_aa: CASSPDGLNTEAFF
d_call: TRBD2; v_call: TRBV28; j_call: TRBJ2-3; clone_size: medium-sized; cdr3_nt: TGTGCCAGTGTCTCTAGCGGAACGCAGTATTTT; cdr3_aa: CASVSSGTQYF
d_call: .; v_call: TRBV9; j_call: TRBJ1-5; clone_size: .; cdr3_nt: TGTGCCAGCAGCGTAGGTCTCGGGTTTCAGCCCCAGCATTTT; cdr3_aa: CASSVGLGFQPQHF
d_call: .; v_call: TRBV5-1; j_call: TRBJ1-2; clone_size: few; cdr3_nt: TGCGCCAGCAGCTTGTCAGGGGTTGAGTATGGCTACACCTTC; cdr3_aa: CASSLSGVEYGYTF
d_call: .; v_call: TRBV27; j_call: TRBJ1-6; clone_size: .; cdr3_nt: TGTGCCAGCTTCCCCCGCGGTGAGGGTTCACCCCTCCACTTT; cdr3_aa: CASFPRGEGSPLHF
d_call: .; v_call: TRBV7-6; j_call: TRBJ1-1; clone_size: many; cdr3_nt: TGTGCCAGCAGCTTGTCGGACAGTAGGGACACTGAAGCTTTCTTT; cdr3_aa: CASSLSDSRDTEAFF
d_call: TRBD1; v_call: TRBV28; j_call: TRBJ1-3; clone_size: few; cdr3_nt: TGTGCCAGCAGTTTATGTCGGAGACCCCGGGACAGGGGATTTGGAAACACCATATATTTT; cdr3_aa: CASSLCRRPRDRGFGNTIYF
d_call: .; v_call: TRBV6-2/TRBV6-3; j_call: TRBJ2-1; clone_size: .; cdr3_nt: TGTGCCAGCAGTTACGAAAACAATGAGCAGTTCTTC; cdr3_aa: CASSYENNEQFF
d_call: .; v_call: TRBV6-6; j_call: TRBJ1-5; clone_size: few; cdr3_nt: TGTGCCAGCAGTTACTCAGGCCAGCCCCAGCATTTT; cdr3_aa: CASSYSGQPQHF
d_call: TRBD1; v_call: TRBV3-1; j_call: TRBJ2-4; clone_size: few; cdr3_nt: TGTGCCAGCAGACCGGGACAGGGGGCCAAAAACATTCAGTACTTC; cdr3_aa: CASRPGQGAKNIQYF
d_call: TRBD2; v_call: TRBV11-3; j_call: TRBJ2-1; clone_size: once; cdr3_nt: TGTGCCAGCAGCTTAAGGCTGAGGGCTAGCGGGAGAAGTGACAATGAGCAGTTCTTC; cdr3_aa: CASSLRLRASGRSDNEQFF
d_call: .; v_call: TRBV5-1; j_call: TRBJ1-4; clone_size: .; cdr3_nt: TGCGCCAGCAGCCGTGGGGACCAGACTAATGAAAAACTGTTTTTT; cdr3_aa: CASSRGDQTNEKLFF
d_call: .; v_call: TRBV24-1; j_call: TRBJ2-1; clone_size: few; cdr3_nt: TGTGCCACCGCCGCTAGATACAATGAGCAGTTCTTC; cdr3_aa: CATAARYNEQFF
d_call: .; v_call: TRBV11-2; j_call: TRBJ2-1; clone_size: many; cdr3_nt: TGTGCCAGCAGCTTAGATCGGCACAATGAGCAGTTCTTC; cdr3_aa: CASSLDRHNEQFF
d_call: .; v_call: TRBV19; j_call: TRBJ1-1; clone_size: few; cdr3_nt: TGTGCCAGTGTTCGGAAGGGCTACACTGAAGCTTTCTTT; cdr3_aa: CASVRKGYTEAFF
d_call: TRBD1; v_call: TRBV4-2; j_call: TRBJ1-2; clone_size: many; cdr3_nt: TGTGCCAGCAGCGGCACAGGGGACTATGGCTACACCTTC; cdr3_aa: CASSGTGDYGYTF
d_call: .; v_call: TRBV7-2; j_call: TRBJ2-1; clone_size: many; cdr3_nt: TGTGCCAGCAGCTTAATCCCAGCGAACCGGGACCAGGGGTTCTTC; cdr3_aa: CASSLIPANRDQGFF
d_call: .; v_call: TRBV7-9; j_call: TRBJ2-1; clone_size: few; cdr3_nt: TGTGCCAGCAGCCTACGACGGGATCCGGGCAATGAGCAGTTCTTC; cdr3_aa: CASSLRRDPGNEQFF
d_call: TRBD1; v_call: TRBV6-2/TRBV6-3; j_call: TRBJ1-5; clone_size: few; cdr3_nt: TGTGCCGGACAAGGGACAGTCACACCCTATCAGCCCCAGCATTTT; cdr3_aa: CAGQGTVTPYQPQHF
d_call: TRBD2; v_call: TRBV12-3/TRBV12-4; j_call: TRBJ2-2; clone_size: .; cdr3_nt: TGTGCCAGCAGCTCTAGAGTGGGGGGTGGTCTAGCGGATAACACCGGGGAGCTGTTTTTT; cdr3_aa: CASSSRVGGGLADNTGELFF